Listed here is a single TCR beta chain. This clone has a handful of counts. Its antigen is currently not known. Base qualities are not at hand, and no much larger clone is one base apart. This specimen belongs to a study of blood T cell repertoires in COVID-19 (dated by TCRdb to between 2020 and 2021). Broadly, across the study: Samples from collaborators originated in the United States, Italy and Spain and spanned both the acute and convalescent phases of COVID-19. Where HLA class I and class II types were available, the types were taken from metadata supplied by the sample provider, not from assay-based typing. The repertoires were made available in a free public database intended to serve as a resource for research on the immune response to SARS-CoV-2. Nearly every sample came with metadata listing a de-identified subject ID, COVID-19 status, age in years and sex. The samples were drawn from two sources: the first 160 participants of the ongoing ImmuneRACE study, and about 1,300 subjects contributed by 6 global collaborators. Deeply sampled blood TCRbeta repertoires from subjects exposed to, actively infected with, or recovered from COVID-19 were included in the dataset. The prospective study material was composed of cDNA or gDNA derived from T cells, B-cell-depleted T cells, or PBMCs. Here is what the overall study found, with its caveats: The quantity of clinical and demographic metadata differed by source and by participant and was supplied without curation.

The immunoSEQ Assay, a bias-controlled multiplex PCR, was used to amplify TCRbeta CDR3 regions from genomic DNA. On the study's bioinformatics: The number of nucleated cells in each sample was estimated by amplification of reference gene primers within the assay. Sequence reads were collapsed and filtered to measure the absolute abundance of every unique TCRbeta CDR3 rearrangement. For each sample, productive Simpson clonality was calculated as the square root of Simpson's diversity index across productive rearrangements. The clones in this table, taken by TCRdb from immuneACCESS, are in-frame only. Not every clone is retained; where verified, under half of the shortfall comes from an unresolved V gene, and the cause of the rest is unknown. The V and J calls and clone size come from that table; D and trimming were worked out from the DNA. The sample profile shows around 60,000 clones; approximately 80% of them were found once. The biggest ten clones account for about 30% of the sample.

Reading the germline V gene (reference sequence) gives CDR1 MNHNY and CDR2 SVGAGI. Its CDR3 holds 13 amino acids, cysteine through phenylalanine. Just CDR3 DNA is preserved here, 39 bases in frame from base 1. The junction carries 6 bases between V and J, which are trimmed by 0 bases and 9 bases respectively. Whole blood was collected in K2EDTA tubes by collaborating institutions according to the institutions' own protocols. Collaborator samples were shipped for TCRbeta analysis as frozen whole blood, isolated PBMCs, or DNA extracted from either sample type. The TCR was taken from a human donor in a cohort sampled during active COVID-19. The V and J segments used are TRBV6-6 and TRBJ1-6; the D gene cannot be resolved reliably. The source material was peripheral blood. Here the CDR3 is given as CASSYSSGSPLHF. The DNA is TGTGCCAGCAGTTACTCGAGCGGTTCACCCCTCCACTTT.